What follows describes a single TCR beta chain. Its antigen is not identified. The sample is drawn from a study of shared clonotypes between healthy human individuals. The data were produced by immunoSEQ multiplex PCR, yet TCRdb's version contains in-frame clones alone and is incomplete. In the table there are 2 million to 2.5 million clones, about nine tenths of which are singletons. V lost 1 base and J lost 6; bases outside the gene matches: 8. Germline V CDR1 and CDR2: SGHTA, FQGNSA. This CDR3 has 16 amino acids. The study enrolled healthy HIV-negative adults without recent acute infections or vaccinations as donors. CD4+ cells underwent separation, giving CD45RA+ naive and CD45RA-negative memory subsets. Study results and limitations: Estimated richness values were generally larger in naive subsets than in memory subsets. Tissues were not sampled, only blood, and their repertoires likely differ.

Material: naive CD4+ T cells from PBMCs. Subset given: CD45RA+ positively selected. The chain has TRBV7-2 and TRBJ2-2; 7 bases match TRBD2. The TCR sequence derives from a man younger than 30 in good health. Some clones in this sample may be carry-over from other donors' samples. CDR3: CASSLDRLGLAGELFF. The CDR3 region has the DNA TGTGCCAGCAGCTTAGACAGGCTAGGACTAGCCGGGGAGCTGTTTTTT.